This TCR beta chain was sequenced during a study of breast tumors, draining lymph nodes, adjacent tissues. Study findings and constraints: Luminal-like breast cancer showed significantly higher tumor–nontumor repertoire similarity than basal-like. Tumor TCR diversity was below lymph nodes but above nontumor tissue.

This clonotype has at least ten counts. Antigen: not known. MiXCR was run by TCRdb on the multiplex PCR reads, yielding one entry per CDR3 protein. The sample shows 66,000 or so distinct CDR3 sequences, around two fifths of them seen only once. What was sequenced was breast tumor tissue. The TCR comes from a female donor with breast cancer. Some clones in this sample may be carry-over from other donors' samples.

This chain's CDR3 is CASSFWYRLKDYGYTF. In nucleotides, the CDR3 is TGTGCCAGCAGCTTTTGGTACAGGCTGAAAGACTATGGCTACACCTTC. The chain uses TRBV7-9 and TRBJ1-2; tentatively, D is TRBD1 (5 bases). The CDR3 is made up of 16 amino acids. Trimming pared 3 bases from V and 3 bases from J, leaving 17 bases between. Germline CDR1 reads SEHNR; CDR2 reads FQNEAQ (reference sequence).